These 7 T cell receptor beta chains came from one sample sequenced in a study of blood T cell repertoires in COVID-19. Only in-frame clones appear in the TCRdb table, and some are missing; sequencing was by immunoSEQ multiplex PCR. This table holds some 320,000 clones, 75% to 90% found once. Sequenced: PBMCs or T cells enriched from blood (not recorded which). Source of these receptors: a man aged 60 to 69 who had recovered from COVID-19.

Points on this clone: The sample holds other DNA sequences that translate to the same CDR3. J is TRBJ1-3 and V is TRBV6-5; the D gene is possibly TRBD1 (5 bases). Trimming cost V 0 bases and J 0 bases, with 9 bases left between them. Per germline, CDR1 MNHEY and CDR2 SVGAGI. The CDR3 length is 16 residues. CDR3 coding DNA: TGTGCCAGCAGTTACTCGGGGCAGTCCTCTGGAAACACCATATATTTT. Encoded protein: CASSYSGQSSGNTIYF.

Notes on this clone: The DNA is left out, because the CDR3 cannot be placed on it with certainty; the CDR3 is given as TCRdb lists it. CDR3 sequence: CASSLEPTFGAGANVLTF. The chain couples TRBV7-7 to TRBJ2-6; TRBD2 is the table's D call, not checked against the DNA. Germline values: CDR1 SSHAT, CDR2 FNYEAQ (reference sequence). Both ends counted, the CDR3 spans 18 residues.

The CDR3 DNA reads as TGTGCCAGCAGCTTAACGGGAGGGGTGAACACTGAAGCTTTCTTT. It specifies CASSLTGGVNTEAFF. J is TRBJ1-1 and V is TRBV7-3; D is perhaps TRBD1 (5 bases). CDR3 length: 15 residues. Germline-derived CDR1 and CDR2 are SGHTA and FQGTGA. Trimming cost V 0 bases and J 0 bases, with 8 bases left between them.

The chain couples TRBV7-3 to TRBJ2-7; D is possibly TRBD1 (6 bases). Germline-derived CDR1 and CDR2 are SGHTA and FQGTGA. V was pared by 3 bases and J by 1 base, with 7 bases between. The CDR3 runs to 13 residues. The DNA of the CDR3 is TGTGCCAGCAGCTTGGACAGATCCTACGAGCAGTACTTC. This codes for CASSLDRSYEQYF.

This rearrangement joins TRBV5-1 to TRBJ1-5, with 9 bases lining up with TRBD1. From germline, CDR1 is SGHRS and CDR2 YFSETQ. This CDR3 contains 14 residues. The junction had 4 bases not matched to a gene; V was cut back by 2 bases and J by 7 bases. The CDR3 coding sequence is TGCGCCAGCAGCTTACAGGGGGCTGAGCAGCCCCAGCATTTT. This translates into CASSLQGAEQPQHF. The full variable domain, its missing parts supplied by reference TRBV5-1 and TRBJ1-5, is KAGVTQTPRYLIKTRGQQVTLSCSPISGHRSVSWYQQTPGQGLQFLFEYFSETQRNKGNFPGRFSGRQFSNSRSEMNVSTLELGDSALYLCASSLQGAEQPQHFGDGTRLSIL.

The V and J genes are TRBV4-1 and TRBJ1-6; D gene uncertain. The CDR3 runs 12 residues. Trimming pared 5 bases from V and 8 bases from J, leaving 7 bases between. The germline CDR1 and CDR2 sequences are MGHRA and YSYEKL. The CDR3 DNA reads as TGCGCCAGCAGCAGAATAGATTCACCCCTCCACTTT. Its translation is CASSRIDSPLHF.

The rearrangement joins TRBV30 to TRBJ1-4, with 8 nucleotides matching TRBD1. The CDR3 consists of 13 residues. The V gene end was trimmed by 2 bases and the J gene end by 10 bases; junction bases not matched to a gene: 6. The germline V gene encodes CDR1 GTSNPN and CDR2 SVGIG (reference sequence). Here the CDR3 DNA reads TGTGCCTGGAGTCAGGGGGCTCAGGGAAAACTGTTTTTT. Protein: CAWSQGAQGKLFF.